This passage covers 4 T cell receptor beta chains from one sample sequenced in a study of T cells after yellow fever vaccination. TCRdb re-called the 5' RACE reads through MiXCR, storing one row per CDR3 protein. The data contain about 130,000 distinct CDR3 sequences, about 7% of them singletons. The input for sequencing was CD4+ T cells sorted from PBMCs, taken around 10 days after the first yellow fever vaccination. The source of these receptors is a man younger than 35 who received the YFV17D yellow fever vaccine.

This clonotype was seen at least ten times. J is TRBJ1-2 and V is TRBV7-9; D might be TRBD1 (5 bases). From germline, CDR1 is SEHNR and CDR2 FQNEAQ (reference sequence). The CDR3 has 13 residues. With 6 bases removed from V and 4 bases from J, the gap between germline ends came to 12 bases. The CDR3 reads CASRPSGIYGYTF. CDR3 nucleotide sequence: TGTGCCAGCAGACCATCAGGGATCTATGGCTACACCTTC.

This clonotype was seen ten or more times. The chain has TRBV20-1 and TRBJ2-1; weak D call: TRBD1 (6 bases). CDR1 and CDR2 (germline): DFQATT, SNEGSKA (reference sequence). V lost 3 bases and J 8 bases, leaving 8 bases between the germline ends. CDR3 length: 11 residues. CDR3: CSASKGDEQFF. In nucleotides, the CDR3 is TGCAGTGCTAGTAAGGGGGATGAGCAGTTCTTC.

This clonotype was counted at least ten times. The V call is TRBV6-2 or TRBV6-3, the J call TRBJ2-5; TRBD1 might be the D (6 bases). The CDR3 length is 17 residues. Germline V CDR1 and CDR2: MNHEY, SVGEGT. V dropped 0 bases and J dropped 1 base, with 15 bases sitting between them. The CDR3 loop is CASSYSMGQRGQETQYF. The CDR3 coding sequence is TGTGCCAGCAGTTACTCGATGGGACAAAGGGGCCAAGAGACCCAGTACTTC.

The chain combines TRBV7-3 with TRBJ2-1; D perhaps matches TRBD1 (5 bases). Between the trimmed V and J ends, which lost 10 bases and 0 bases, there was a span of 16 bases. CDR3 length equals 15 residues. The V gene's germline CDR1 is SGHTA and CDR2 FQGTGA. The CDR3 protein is CAIQKGPSSYNEQFF. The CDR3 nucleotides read TGTGCCATCCAAAAGGGGCCTAGCTCCTACAATGAGCAGTTCTTC.